Shown below are 17 T cell receptor beta chains from a single sample sequenced in a study of T cell responses to AZD1222 COVID-19 vaccine. Sequencing used immunoSEQ multiplex PCR; TCRdb keeps in-frame clones, though not all of them. Of 90,000 to 120,000 clones detected, around nine tenths appear once; the ten largest clones hold 2.5% to 4%. This specimen was peripheral blood, taken 28 days after the second dose of the MenACWY control vaccine. Receptor source: an adult who received the MenACWY meningococcal vaccine as a control.

J is TRBJ1-2 and V is TRBV29-1, with D perhaps TRBD1 (5 bases). V lost 0 bases to trimming and J lost 3 bases, with 11 bases between them. Germline lookup yields CDR1 SQVTM and CDR2 ANQGSEA. The CDR3 loop spans 14 amino acids. Written as DNA, the CDR3 is TGCAGCGTTGAAGATCGGGCAGGGTACTATGGCTACACCTTC. Translation gives CSVEDRAGYYGYTF.

The chain couples TRBV6-5 to TRBJ2-2, with TRBD2 matching 8 bases. Losses at the gene ends were 2 bases for V and 1 base for J; bases not matched to a gene: 3. The V gene's germline CDR1 is MNHEY and CDR2 SVGAGI. The CDR3 is 16 residues long. The CDR3 region has the DNA TGTGCCAGCAGTTACGAGCTAGCGGGGAACACCGGGGAGCTGTTTTTT. Translating it yields CASSYELAGNTGELFF.

This sequence joins TRBV28 and TRBJ2-6; weak D call: TRBD2 (6 bases). Trimming removed 6 bases from V and 5 bases from J, with 17 bases in between. This CDR3 is built from 16 residues. Germline lookup yields CDR1 MDHEN and CDR2 SYDVKM. CDR3 loop: CASSPTAGRRANVLTF. In DNA form, the CDR3 reads TGTGCCAGCAGCCCAACCGCAGGGAGGAGGGCCAACGTCCTGACTTTC.

This clone was recorded a few times. This sample includes further DNA sequences coding for the same CDR3. The V call is TRBV18, the J call TRBJ1-1, with D maybe TRBD1 (5 bases). V lost 0 bases, J lost 1 base, and 6 bases lay in between. The CDR3 contains 14 residues. In germline, CDR1 is KGHSH, CDR2 LQKENI. For the CDR3, the DNA is TGTGCCAGCTCACCACCGGGACGGAACACTGAAGCTTTCTTT. Translated, it gives CASSPPGRNTEAFF.

The chain uses TRBV11-3 and TRBJ2-7; no clear D. The CDR3 has 14 amino acids. CDR1 SGHNT and CDR2 YENEEA come from the germline V gene. Trimming took 5 bases from V and 1 from J, leaving 12 bases between them. The CDR3 nucleotides read TGTGCCAGCAGCCCTCCGGGTGGGTCCTACGAGCAGTACTTC. It translates to CASSPPGGSYEQYF.

This sequence joins TRBV7-9 and TRBJ2-7, with D perhaps matching TRBD1 or TRBD2 (5 bases each). Trimming took off 1 base at V and 0 bases at J, with 7 bases between the two ends. CDR3 length equals 14 residues. Looked up from germline, CDR1 is SEHNR and CDR2 is FQNEAQ (reference sequence). CDR3 residues: CASSLGGGSYEQYF. CDR3 bases: TGTGCCAGCAGCTTAGGTGGGGGCTCCTACGAGCAGTACTTC.

This clone was seen a single time. The V call is TRBV7-2, the J call TRBJ1-5, with D uncertain. V lost 0 bases and J lost 3, with 12 bases in between. Per germline, CDR1 SGHTA and CDR2 FQGNSA. This CDR3 is 16 amino acids long. CDR3 loop: CASSLAAAQINQPQHF. In DNA form, the CDR3 reads TGTGCCAGCAGCTTAGCTGCGGCGCAGATCAATCAGCCCCAGCATTTT. The full variable domain, in which reference TRBV7-2 and TRBJ1-5 provide the parts outside the CDR3, is GAGVSQSPSNKVTEKGKDVELRCDPISGHTALYWYRQSLGQGLEFLIYFQGNSAPDKSGLPSDRFSAERTGGSVSTLTIQRTQQEDSAVYLCASSLAAAQINQPQHFGDGTRLSIL.

V usage is TRBV5-7 and J usage is TRBJ2-2; D uncertain. TRBV5-7 counts as an open reading frame of uncertain function. The V end was cut by 2 bases, the J end by 6 bases, with 5 bases between. There are 12 residues in the CDR3. Here the CDR3 reads CASSFKAGELFF. CDR3 DNA: TGTGCCAGCAGCTTTAAGGCCGGGGAGCTGTTTTTT.

The gene calls are TRBV7-2 and TRBJ2-7, with D perhaps TRBD1 or TRBD2 (5 bases each). Germline V gene data show CDR1 as SGHTA and CDR2 as FQGNSA. There are 15 residues in the CDR3. V was trimmed by 5 bases and J by 2 bases, leaving 16 bases between them. Here the CDR3 reads CASSPGTHGTYEQYF. CDR3 in DNA: TGTGCCAGCAGCCCCGGGACCCATGGAACCTACGAGCAGTACTTC.

The J gene is TRBJ1-2, the V gene TRBV5-4; the D gene is possibly TRBD1 (6 bases). This CDR3 comprises 16 residues. V dropped 2 bases and J dropped 1 base, with 15 bases sitting between them. The germline V gene has CDR1 SGHNT and CDR2 YYREEE (reference sequence). The CDR3, as DNA: TGTGCCAGCAGCTTTAACAGGGACACGATTAACTATGGCTACACCTTC. It codes for CASSFNRDTINYGYTF.

The J gene is TRBJ1-1, the V gene TRBV7-3; D is unclear. Germline CDR1 reads SGHTA; CDR2 reads FQGTGA. This CDR3 region has 13 residues. V lost 3 bases to trimming and J lost 4 bases, with 9 bases between them. In DNA form, the CDR3 reads TGTGCCAGCAGCTTGGCAGCGGCCACTGAAGCTTTCTTT. Protein: CASSLAAATEAFF.

This chain connects TRBV7-8 to TRBJ1-6; D gene uncertain. V lost 5 bases and J lost 8, with 16 bases in between. Germline V gene lookup returns CDR1 SGHVS and CDR2 FQNEAQ. CDR3 length: 15 amino acids. The CDR3 region is CASSRAGFRDSPLHF. The CDR3 bases are TGTGCCAGCAGCCGAGCGGGGTTTAGGGATTCACCCCTCCACTTT.

The gene calls are TRBV24-1 and TRBJ2-5, with 7 positions matching TRBD1. The CDR3 covers 16 residues. The V and J ends lost 5 bases and 1 base, in that order; junction bases with no gene match: 9. The germline CDR1 and CDR2 sequences are KGHDR and SFDVKD. CDR3 nucleotides: TGTGCCACCAGTGGTCGGGACAGCCCGACCCAAGAGACCCAGTACTTC. Protein: CATSGRDSPTQETQYF.

The chain has TRBV3-1 (or the pseudogene TRBV3-2) and TRBJ1-2; D unclear. Germline CDR1 LGHDT, CDR2 YNNKEL (reference sequence). The CDR3 contains 15 residues. The V gene lost 1 base and the J gene lost 4 bases, with 13 bases spanning the gap. The CDR3 sequence is CASSQGGQPAYGYTF. Written as DNA, the CDR3 is TGTGCCAGCAGCCAAGGGGGTCAACCCGCCTATGGCTACACCTTC.

The rearrangement links TRBV7-2 to TRBJ1-2; D is perhaps TRBD1 (5 bases). The germline V gene has CDR1 SGHTA and CDR2 FQGNSA. V was cut by 0 bases and J by 7 bases, with 6 bases left in between. This CDR3 comprises 12 residues. Written as DNA, the CDR3 is TGTGCCAGCAGCTTAGCGCAGGGTGGCTACACCTTC. Translation gives CASSLAQGGYTF.

The rearrangement uses TRBV5-4 and TRBJ2-5; D possibly matches TRBD1 or TRBD2 (5 bases each). V lost 0 bases to trimming and J lost 5 bases, with 11 bases between them. Germline loops: CDR1 SGHNT, CDR2 YYREEE (reference sequence). The CDR3 contains 14 residues. CDR3 DNA: TGTGCCAGCAGCTTGGGGCCAGGGACGGAGACCCAGTACTTC. Residues: CASSLGPGTETQYF.

The V call is TRBV6-5, the J call TRBJ1-2; weak D call: TRBD1 (6 bases). V lost 6 bases and J 4 bases, leaving 18 bases between the germline ends. CDR3 size: 15 residues. Germline CDR1 is MNHEY and CDR2 is SVGAGI. The CDR3 is CASRTGSTGLYGYTF. The CDR3 coding sequence is TGTGCCAGCAGAACCGGGAGCACAGGGCTCTATGGCTACACCTTC.